This T cell receptor beta chain was sequenced during a study of T cell repertoires in cytomegalovirus infection. A single record per CDR3 protein comes from TCRdb applying MiXCR to the reads. The profile shows some 480,000 distinct CDR3 sequences, 33% of them singletons. A word on this clonotype: Antigen unknown.

The CDR3 is 15 residues long. Germline V gene data show CDR1 as ENHRY and CDR2 as SYGVKD. V dropped 4 bases and J dropped 1 base, with 13 bases sitting between them. The source of this sequence is a human donor in good health (CMV status not recorded). Some clones in this sample may be carry-over from other donors' samples. The sequencing here drew on cultured PBMCs, taken from culture after CMV antigen stimulation. The V call is TRBV10-3, the J call TRBJ1-1; perhaps TRBD1 as D (6 bases). CDR3 nucleotides: TGTGCCATCAGTGGATACGGACAGACGAACACTGAAGCTTTCTTT. It specifies CAISGYGQTNTEAFF.